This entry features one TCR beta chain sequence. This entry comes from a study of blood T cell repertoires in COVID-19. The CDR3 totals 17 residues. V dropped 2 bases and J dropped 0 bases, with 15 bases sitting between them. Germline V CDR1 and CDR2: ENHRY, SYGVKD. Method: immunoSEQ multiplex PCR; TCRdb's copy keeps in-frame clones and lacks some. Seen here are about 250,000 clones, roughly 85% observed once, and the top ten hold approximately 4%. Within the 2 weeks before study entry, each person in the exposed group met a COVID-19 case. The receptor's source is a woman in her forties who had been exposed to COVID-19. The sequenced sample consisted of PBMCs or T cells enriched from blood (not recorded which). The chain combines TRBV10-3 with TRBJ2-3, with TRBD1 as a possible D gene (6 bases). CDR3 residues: CAISEGGGQASTDTQYF. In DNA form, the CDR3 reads TGTGCCATCAGTGAGGGGGGCGGGCAGGCTAGCACAGATACGCAGTATTTT.